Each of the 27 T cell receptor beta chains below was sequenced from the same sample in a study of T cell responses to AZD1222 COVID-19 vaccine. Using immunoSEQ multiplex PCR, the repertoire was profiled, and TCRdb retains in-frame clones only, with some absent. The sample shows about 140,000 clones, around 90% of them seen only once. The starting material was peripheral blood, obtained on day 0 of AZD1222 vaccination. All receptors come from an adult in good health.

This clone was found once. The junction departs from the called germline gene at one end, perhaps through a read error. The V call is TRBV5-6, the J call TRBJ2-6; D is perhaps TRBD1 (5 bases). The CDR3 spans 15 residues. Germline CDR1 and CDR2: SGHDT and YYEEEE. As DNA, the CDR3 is TGTGCCAGCAGTTTGGACACCTCTGGGGCCAACGTCCTGACTTTC. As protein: CASSLDTSGANVLTF.

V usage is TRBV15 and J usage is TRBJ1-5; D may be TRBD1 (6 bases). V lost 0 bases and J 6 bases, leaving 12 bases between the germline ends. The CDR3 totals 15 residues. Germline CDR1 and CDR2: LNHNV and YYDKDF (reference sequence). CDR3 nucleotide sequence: TGTGCCACCAGCAGAGATCGTGTAGGGGGTCAGCCCCAGCATTTT. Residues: CATSRDRVGGQPQHF.

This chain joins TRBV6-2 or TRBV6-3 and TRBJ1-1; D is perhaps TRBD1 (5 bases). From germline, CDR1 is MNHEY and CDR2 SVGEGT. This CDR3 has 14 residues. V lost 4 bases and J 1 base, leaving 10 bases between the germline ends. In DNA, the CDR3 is TGTGCCAGCAGTTTGGGACGGCCGAACACTGAAGCTTTCTTT. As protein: CASSLGRPNTEAFF.

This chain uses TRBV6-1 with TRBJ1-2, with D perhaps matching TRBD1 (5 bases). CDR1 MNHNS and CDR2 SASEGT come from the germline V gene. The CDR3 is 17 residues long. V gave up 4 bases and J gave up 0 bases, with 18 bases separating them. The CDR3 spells CASSARDYPGPNYGYTF. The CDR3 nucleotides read TGTGCCAGCAGTGCCCGGGACTACCCGGGTCCTAACTATGGCTACACCTTC.

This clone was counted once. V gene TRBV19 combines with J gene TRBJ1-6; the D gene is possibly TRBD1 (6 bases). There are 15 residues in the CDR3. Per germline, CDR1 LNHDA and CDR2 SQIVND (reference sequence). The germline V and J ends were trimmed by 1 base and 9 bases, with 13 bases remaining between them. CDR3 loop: CASSIVPDSSSPLHF. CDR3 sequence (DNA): TGTGCCAGTAGTATAGTCCCGGACAGTTCTTCACCCCTCCACTTT.

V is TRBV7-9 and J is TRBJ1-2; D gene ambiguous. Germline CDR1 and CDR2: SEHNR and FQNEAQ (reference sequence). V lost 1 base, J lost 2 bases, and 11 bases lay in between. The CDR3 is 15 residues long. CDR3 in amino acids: CASSLVRVLNYGYTF. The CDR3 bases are TGTGCCAGCAGCTTAGTACGGGTATTAAACTATGGCTACACCTTC. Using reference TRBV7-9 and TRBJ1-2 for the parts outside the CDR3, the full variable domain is DTGVSQNPRHKITKRGQNVTFRCDPISEHNRLYWYRQTLGQGPEFLTYFQNEAQLEKSRLLSDRFSAERPKGSFSTLEIQRTEQGDSAMYLCASSLVRVLNYGYTFGSGTRLTVV.

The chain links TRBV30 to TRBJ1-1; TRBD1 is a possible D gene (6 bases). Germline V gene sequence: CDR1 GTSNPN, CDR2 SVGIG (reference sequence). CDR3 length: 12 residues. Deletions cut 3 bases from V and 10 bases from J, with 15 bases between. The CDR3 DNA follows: TGTGCCTGGAGGCCTCCTCTAGGGGGAGCTTTCTTT. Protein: CAWRPPLGGAFF.

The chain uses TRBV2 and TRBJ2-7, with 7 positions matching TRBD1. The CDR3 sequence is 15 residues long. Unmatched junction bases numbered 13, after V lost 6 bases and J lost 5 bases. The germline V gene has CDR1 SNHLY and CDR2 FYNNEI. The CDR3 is CASRHDRELDNEQYF. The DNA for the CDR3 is TGTGCCAGCAGGCACGACAGGGAGCTGGACAACGAGCAGTACTTC.

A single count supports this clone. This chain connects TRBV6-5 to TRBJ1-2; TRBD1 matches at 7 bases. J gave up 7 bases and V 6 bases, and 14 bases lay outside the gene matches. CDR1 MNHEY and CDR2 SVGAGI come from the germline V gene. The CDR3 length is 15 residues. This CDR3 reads CASSTWATSGGGYTF. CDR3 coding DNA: TGTGCCAGCAGCACCTGGGCGACCTCAGGGGGTGGCTACACCTTC.

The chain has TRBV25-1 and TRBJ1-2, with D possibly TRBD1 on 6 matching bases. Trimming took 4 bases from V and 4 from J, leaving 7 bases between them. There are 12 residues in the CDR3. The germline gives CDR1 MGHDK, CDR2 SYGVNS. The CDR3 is CASSVQGYGYTF. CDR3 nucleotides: TGTGCCAGCAGTGTACAGGGCTATGGCTACACCTTC.

CDR3 in amino acids: CASSQVRELPGGYTF. DNA for the CDR3: TGTGCCAGCAGCCAAGTGCGGGAGCTCCCGGGAGGCTACACCTTC. The rearrangement uses TRBV3-1 (or the pseudogene TRBV3-2) and TRBJ1-2; no definite D call. Germline V gives CDR1 LGHDT, CDR2 YNNKEL (reference sequence). The ends were cut back, 1 base at V and 8 bases at J, with 17 bases in the middle. There are 15 residues in the CDR3.

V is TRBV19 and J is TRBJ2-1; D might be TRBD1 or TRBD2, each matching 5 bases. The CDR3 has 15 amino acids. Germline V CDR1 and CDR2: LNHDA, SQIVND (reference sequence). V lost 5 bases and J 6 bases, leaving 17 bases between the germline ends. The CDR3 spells CASSASGTGTNEQFF. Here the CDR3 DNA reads TGTGCCAGTAGTGCCTCCGGGACGGGAACCAATGAGCAGTTCTTC.

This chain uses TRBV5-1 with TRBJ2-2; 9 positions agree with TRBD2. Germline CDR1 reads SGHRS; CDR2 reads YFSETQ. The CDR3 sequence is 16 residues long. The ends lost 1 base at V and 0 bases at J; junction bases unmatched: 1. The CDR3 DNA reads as TGCGCCAGCAGCTTGTCTAGCGGGACGAACACCGGGGAGCTGTTTTTT. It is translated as CASSLSSGTNTGELFF.

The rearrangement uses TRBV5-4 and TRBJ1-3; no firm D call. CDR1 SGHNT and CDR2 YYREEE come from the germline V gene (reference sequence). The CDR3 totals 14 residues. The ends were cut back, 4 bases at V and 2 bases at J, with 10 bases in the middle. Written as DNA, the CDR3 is TGTGCCAGCAGCCCCGACGGGACTGGAAACACCATATATTTT. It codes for CASSPDGTGNTIYF.

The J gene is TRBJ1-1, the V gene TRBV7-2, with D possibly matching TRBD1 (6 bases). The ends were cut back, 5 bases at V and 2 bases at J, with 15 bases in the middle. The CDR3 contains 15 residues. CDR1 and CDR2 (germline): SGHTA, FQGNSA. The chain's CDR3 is CASSQLQGLNTEAFF. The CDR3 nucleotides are TGTGCCAGCAGCCAATTACAGGGTTTAAACACTGAAGCTTTCTTT.

The CDR3 reads CAWSAARGEQYF. As DNA, the CDR3 is TGTGCCTGGAGTGCGGCCCGAGGCGAGCAGTACTTC. The chain carries TRBV30 and TRBJ2-7, with unresolved D. Trimming left V 1 base short and J 6 bases short, with 10 bases between. The CDR3 runs 12 residues. Germline-derived CDR1 and CDR2 are GTSNPN and SVGIG (reference sequence). Full variable domain (remainder filled in from reference TRBV30 and TRBJ2-7): SQTIHQWPATLVQPVGSPLSLECTVEGTSNPNLYWYRQAAGRGLQLLFYSVGIGQISSEVPQNLSASRPQDRQFILSSKKLLLSDSGFYLCAWSAARGEQYFGPGTRLTVT.

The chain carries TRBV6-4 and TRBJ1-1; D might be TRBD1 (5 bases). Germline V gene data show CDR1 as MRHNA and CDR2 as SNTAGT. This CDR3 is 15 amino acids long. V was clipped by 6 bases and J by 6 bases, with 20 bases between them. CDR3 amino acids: CASSSGPSELAEAFF. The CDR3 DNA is TGTGCCAGCAGCTCAGGGCCCAGCGAGCTAGCTGAAGCTTTCTTT.

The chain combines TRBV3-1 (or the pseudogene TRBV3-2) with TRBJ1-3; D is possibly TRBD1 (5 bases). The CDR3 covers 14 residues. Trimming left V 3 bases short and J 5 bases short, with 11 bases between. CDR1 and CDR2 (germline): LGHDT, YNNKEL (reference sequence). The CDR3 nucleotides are TGTGCCAGCAGCCAGCCTGGGGGTCGAAACACCATATATTTT. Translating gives CASSQPGGRNTIYF.

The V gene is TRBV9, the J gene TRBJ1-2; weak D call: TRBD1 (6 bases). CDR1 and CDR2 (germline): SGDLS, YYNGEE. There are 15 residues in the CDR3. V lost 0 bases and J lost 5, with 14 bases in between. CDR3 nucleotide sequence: TGTGCCAGCAGCGTAGATCCGGGGGCGCGGTATGGCTACACCTTC. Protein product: CASSVDPGARYGYTF.

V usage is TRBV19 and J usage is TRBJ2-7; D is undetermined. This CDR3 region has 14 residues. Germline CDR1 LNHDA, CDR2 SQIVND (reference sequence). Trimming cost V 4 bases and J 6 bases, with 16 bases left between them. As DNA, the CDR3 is TGTGCCAGTAGTACGCGTCGAGAGATACGCGAGCAGTACTTC. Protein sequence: CASSTRREIREQYF.

The CDR3 nucleotides read TGTGCCAGTAGTCCTTATTTAGCGGGAGTGAATGAGCAGTTCTTC. It encodes CASSPYLAGVNEQFF. This chain links TRBV19 with TRBJ2-1; 9 positions agree with TRBD2. The CDR3 runs 15 residues. CDR1 and CDR2 (germline): LNHDA, SQIVND (reference sequence). After removal of 5 bases from V and 7 bases from J, the junction contained 9 bases not matched to a gene.

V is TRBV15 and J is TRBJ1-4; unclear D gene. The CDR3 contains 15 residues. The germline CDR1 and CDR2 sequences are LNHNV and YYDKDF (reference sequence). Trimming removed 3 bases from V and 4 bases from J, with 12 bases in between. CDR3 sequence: CATSSDTGYNEKLFF. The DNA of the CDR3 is TGTGCCACCAGCAGCGACACCGGGTATAATGAAAAACTGTTTTTT.

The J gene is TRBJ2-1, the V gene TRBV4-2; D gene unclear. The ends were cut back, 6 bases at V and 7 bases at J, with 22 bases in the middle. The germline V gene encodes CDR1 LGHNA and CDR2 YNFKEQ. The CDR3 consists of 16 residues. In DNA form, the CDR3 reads TGTGCCAGCAGTCCCTTCGCCTCTCTGGTCGAGAATGAGCAGTTCTTC. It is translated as CASSPFASLVENEQFF.

This CDR3 is CATSSSGYSNQPQHF. CDR3 sequence (DNA): TGTGCCACCAGCAGTTCGGGGTATAGCAATCAGCCCCAGCATTTT. This chain links TRBV15 with TRBJ1-5; the D is unclear. The germline CDR1 and CDR2 sequences are LNHNV and YYDKDF (reference sequence). The CDR3 is 15 amino acids. Trimming shortened V by 3 bases and J by 0 bases, and 9 bases separated the two germline ends.

The CDR3 nucleotides are TGTGCCAGCACCATCGTTCGAGGGGGCGAGCAGTTCTTC. Its translation: CASTIVRGGEQFF. The chain has TRBV27 and TRBJ2-1, with 7 bases matching TRBD1. Germline assignment: CDR1 MNHEY and CDR2 SMNVEV (reference sequence). Trimming at V came to 7 bases and at J to 10 bases, leaving 10 bases not matched to a gene. This CDR3 is 13 amino acids long.

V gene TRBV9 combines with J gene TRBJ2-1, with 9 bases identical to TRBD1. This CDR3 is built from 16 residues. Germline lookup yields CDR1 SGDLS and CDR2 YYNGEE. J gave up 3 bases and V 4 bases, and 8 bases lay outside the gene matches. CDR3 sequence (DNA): TGTGCCAGCAGCCAGCGACAGGGGGTAGGCTACAATGAGCAGTTCTTC. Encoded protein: CASSQRQGVGYNEQFF.

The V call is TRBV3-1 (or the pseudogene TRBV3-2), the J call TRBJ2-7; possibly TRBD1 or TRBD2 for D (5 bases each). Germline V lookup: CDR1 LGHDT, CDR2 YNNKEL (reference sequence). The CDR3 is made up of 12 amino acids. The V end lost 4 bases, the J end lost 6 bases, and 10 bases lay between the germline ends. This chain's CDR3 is CASSPGPGEQYF. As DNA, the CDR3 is TGTGCCAGCAGCCCGGGACCGGGCGAGCAGTACTTC.